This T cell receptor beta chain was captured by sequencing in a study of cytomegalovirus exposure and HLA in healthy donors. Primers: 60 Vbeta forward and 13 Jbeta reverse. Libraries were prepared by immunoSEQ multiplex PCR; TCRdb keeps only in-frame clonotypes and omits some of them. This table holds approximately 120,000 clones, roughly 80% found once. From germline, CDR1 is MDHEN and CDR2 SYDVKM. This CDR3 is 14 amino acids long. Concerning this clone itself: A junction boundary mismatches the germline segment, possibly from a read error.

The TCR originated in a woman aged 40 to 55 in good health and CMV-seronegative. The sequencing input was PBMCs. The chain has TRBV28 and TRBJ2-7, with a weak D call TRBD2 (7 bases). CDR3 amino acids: CANSFGGHSDEQYF. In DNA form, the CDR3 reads TGTGCCAACAGTTTCGGGGGGCATTCCGACGAGCAGTACTTC.